This T cell receptor (beta chain) comes out of a study of T cells expressing NK-cell markers. About the research overall: Repertoire data for TCR beta were derived from sorted T cells (CD3+CD56+NKG2C+, CD3+CD56+NKG2C- and CD3+CD56-NKG2C+). Sequenced donors, eight in total, included seven who were HCMV-seropositive and one who was seronegative.

No DNA is given; TCRdb re-called the 5' RACE reads and lists each CDR3 protein once. Its table lists under 600,000 distinct CDR3 sequences. Study-wide results and caveats: There were a handful of donors in whom these clonotypes also led the CD3+CD56-NKG2C+ fraction. In a handful of donors, dominant CD3+CD56+NKG2C+ clones formed about 1.0-7.0% of CD8+ cells.

About this clonotype: What it binds is not known.

This receptor was obtained from a woman aged 45-65 years in good health. The specimen sequenced was blood T cells: a sorted CD56 or NKG2C T cell subset, CD4+ or CD8+ T cells, or bulk PBMC T cells (not recorded which).

The CDR3 sequence is CASRGDSGTSGRVYNEQFF. The rearrangement links TRBV11-2 to TRBJ2-1; the TCRdb call, TRBD2, lacks DNA for checking. This CDR3 has 19 amino acids. The germline V gene has CDR1 SGHAT and CDR2 FQNNGV.